This T cell receptor (beta chain) was recovered during a study of CXCR3-negative and CXCR3-positive naive CD8 T cells. General study findings and limits: TRB CDR3 hydrophobicity was greater in CXCR3-positive naive cells than in CXCR3-negative naive cells. Whereas both naive subsets had comparably high diversity, memory CD8+ cells had much lower diversity.

UMI-labeled 5' RACE yielded the TRB cDNA libraries. No DNA is given; TCRdb re-called the 5' RACE reads and lists each CDR3 protein once. Recorded for this sample: under 150,000 distinct CDR3 sequences. This CDR3 contains 13 residues. Per germline, CDR1 DFQATT and CDR2 SNEGSKA (reference sequence). Naive CD8+ T cells showed a CD45RO-CCR7+CD27+CD95- phenotype. Of note for this clonotype: Its matching antigen is unknown.

The gene calls are TRBV20-1 and TRBJ2-1; the TCRdb D gene call, TRBD2, has no DNA to confirm it. The sequence came from a human donor in good health. Some clones in this sample may be carry-over from other donors' samples. The sequenced sample consisted of naive CXCR3+ CD8+ T cells from blood. As to subset: CD45RO-CCR7+CD27+CD95- naive CD8+ T cells expressing CXCR3 (TNR3+). The CDR3 loop reads CSARAGGTVEQFF.